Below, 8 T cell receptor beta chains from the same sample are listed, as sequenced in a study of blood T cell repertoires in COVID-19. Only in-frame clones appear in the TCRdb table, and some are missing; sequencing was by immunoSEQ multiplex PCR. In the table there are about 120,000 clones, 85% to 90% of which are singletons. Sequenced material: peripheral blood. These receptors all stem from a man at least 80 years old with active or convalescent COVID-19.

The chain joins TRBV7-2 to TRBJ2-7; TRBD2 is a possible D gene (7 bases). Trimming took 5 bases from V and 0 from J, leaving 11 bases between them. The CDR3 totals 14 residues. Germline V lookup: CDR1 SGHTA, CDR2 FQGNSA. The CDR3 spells CASSKGGTSYEQYF. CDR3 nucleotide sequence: TGTGCCAGCAGCAAGGGGGGGACCTCCTACGAGCAGTACTTC.

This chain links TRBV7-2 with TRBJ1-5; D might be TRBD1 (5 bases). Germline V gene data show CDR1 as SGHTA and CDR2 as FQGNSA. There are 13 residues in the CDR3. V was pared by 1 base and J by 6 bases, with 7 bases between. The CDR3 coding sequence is TGTGCCAGCAGCTTAGAAGGGGTTCAGCCCCAGCATTTT. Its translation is CASSLEGVQPQHF.

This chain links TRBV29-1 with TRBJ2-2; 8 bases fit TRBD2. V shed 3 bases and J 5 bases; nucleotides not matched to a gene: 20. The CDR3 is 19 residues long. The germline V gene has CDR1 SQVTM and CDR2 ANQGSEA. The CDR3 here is CSVEGGPGSGLARTGELFF. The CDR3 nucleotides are TGCAGCGTTGAGGGTGGACCAGGGTCCGGACTAGCTAGGACCGGGGAGCTGTTTTTT.

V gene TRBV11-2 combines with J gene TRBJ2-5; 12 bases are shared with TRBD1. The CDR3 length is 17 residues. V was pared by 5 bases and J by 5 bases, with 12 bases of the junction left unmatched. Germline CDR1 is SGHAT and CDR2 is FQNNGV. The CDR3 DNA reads TGTGCCAGCAGCCCCGACCGGGACAGGGGGCTATTGGAGACCCAGTACTTC. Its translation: CASSPDRDRGLLETQYF.

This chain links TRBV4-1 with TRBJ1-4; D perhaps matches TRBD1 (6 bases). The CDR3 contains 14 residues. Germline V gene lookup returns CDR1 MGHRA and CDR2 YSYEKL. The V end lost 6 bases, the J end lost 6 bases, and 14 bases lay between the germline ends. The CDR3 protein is CASRAGGWDEKLFF. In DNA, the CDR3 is TGCGCCAGCAGGGCGGGGGGCTGGGATGAAAAACTGTTTTTT.

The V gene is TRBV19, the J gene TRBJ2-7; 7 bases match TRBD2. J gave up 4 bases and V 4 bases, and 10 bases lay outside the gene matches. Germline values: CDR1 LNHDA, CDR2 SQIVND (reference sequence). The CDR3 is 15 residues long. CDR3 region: CASSNPGLRSYEQYF. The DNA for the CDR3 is TGTGCCAGTAGTAACCCGGGACTACGGAGTTACGAGCAGTACTTC.

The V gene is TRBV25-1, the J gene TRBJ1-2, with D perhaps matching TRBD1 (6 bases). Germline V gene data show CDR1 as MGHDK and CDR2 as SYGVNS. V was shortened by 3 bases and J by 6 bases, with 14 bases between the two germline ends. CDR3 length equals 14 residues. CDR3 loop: CASSDRQDLDGYTF. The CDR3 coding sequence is TGTGCCAGCAGTGATAGACAGGATTTAGATGGCTACACCTTC.

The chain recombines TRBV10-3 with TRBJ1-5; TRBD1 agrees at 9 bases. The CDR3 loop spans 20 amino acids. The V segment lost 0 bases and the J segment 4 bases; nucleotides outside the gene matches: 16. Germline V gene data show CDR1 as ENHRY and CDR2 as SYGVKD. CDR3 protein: CAISESPGTGNPKWNQPQHF. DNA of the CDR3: TGTGCCATCAGTGAGTCACCCGGGACAGGGAACCCCAAATGGAATCAGCCCCAGCATTTT.